The 3 T cell receptor beta chains listed next were all sequenced from one sample in a study of control samples from healthy donors and cancer patients. Sequencing was performed with immunoSEQ multiplex PCR; in TCRdb, only in-frame clones are kept and a portion is missing. This table has roughly 12,000 clones, 94% appearing once. The sample taken for sequencing was PBMCs. These receptors were taken from a man aged 70-80 years with head and neck cancer.

The rearrangement links TRBV28 to TRBJ2-7; D not certain. Trimming shortened V by 3 bases and J by 4 bases, and 7 bases separated the two germline ends. Germline V gene data show CDR1 as MDHEN and CDR2 as SYDVKM. CDR3 length equals 12 residues. In DNA form, the CDR3 reads TGTGCCAGCAGTTTTGATGTGTACGAGCAGTACTTC. Translating gives CASSFDVYEQYF.

The V and J genes are TRBV7-9 and TRBJ2-5; TRBD2 agrees at 11 bases. The germline CDR1 and CDR2 sequences are SEHNR and FQNEAQ (reference sequence). The CDR3 runs to 18 residues. V trimming: 5 bases; J trimming: 5 bases; junction bases outside the gene matches: 16. CDR3 loop: CASSTTGTSGGGWETQYF. CDR3 sequence (DNA): TGTGCCAGCAGCACAACCGGGACTAGCGGAGGAGGGTGGGAGACCCAGTACTTC.

This rearrangement joins TRBV4-1 to TRBJ2-3, with TRBD1 matching 11 bases. Germline V CDR1 and CDR2: MGHRA, YSYEKL. The ends lost 4 bases at V and 8 bases at J; junction bases unmatched: 8. The CDR3 has 15 amino acids. CDR3 DNA sequence: TGCGCCAGCAGCCTCGGGACAGGGGGGGTAGGTACGCAGTATTTT. Its protein product is CASSLGTGGVGTQYF.